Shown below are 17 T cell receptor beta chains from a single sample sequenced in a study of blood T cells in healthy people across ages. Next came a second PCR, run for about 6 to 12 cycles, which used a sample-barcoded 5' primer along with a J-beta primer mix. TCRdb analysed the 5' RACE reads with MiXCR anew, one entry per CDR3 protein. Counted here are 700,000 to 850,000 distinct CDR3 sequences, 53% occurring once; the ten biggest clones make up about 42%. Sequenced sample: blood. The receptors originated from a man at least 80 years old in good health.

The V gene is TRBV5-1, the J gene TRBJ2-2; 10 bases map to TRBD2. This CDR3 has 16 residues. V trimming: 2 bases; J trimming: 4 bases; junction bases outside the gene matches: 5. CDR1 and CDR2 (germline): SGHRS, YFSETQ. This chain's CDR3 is CASSLTTSGITGELFF. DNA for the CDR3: TGCGCCAGCAGCTTAACTACTAGCGGGATCACCGGGGAGCTGTTTTTT.

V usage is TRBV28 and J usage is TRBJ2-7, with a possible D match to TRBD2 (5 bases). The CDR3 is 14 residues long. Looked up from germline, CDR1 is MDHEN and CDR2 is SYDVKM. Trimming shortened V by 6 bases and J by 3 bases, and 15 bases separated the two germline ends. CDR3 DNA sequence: TGTGCCAGCAGCCAACAACTAGTTATCTACGAGCAGTACTTC. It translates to CASSQQLVIYEQYF.

The CDR3 bases are TGTGCCAGCACAAAGAGGCCGACTAGTGGGCTTGGGAACGAGCAGTACTTC. It yields the protein CASTKRPTSGLGNEQYF. The chain carries TRBV6-1 and TRBJ2-7; D might be TRBD2 (6 bases). Trimming removed 7 bases from V and 5 bases from J, with 27 bases in between. This CDR3 comprises 17 residues. Germline V gene data show CDR1 as MNHNS and CDR2 as SASEGT.

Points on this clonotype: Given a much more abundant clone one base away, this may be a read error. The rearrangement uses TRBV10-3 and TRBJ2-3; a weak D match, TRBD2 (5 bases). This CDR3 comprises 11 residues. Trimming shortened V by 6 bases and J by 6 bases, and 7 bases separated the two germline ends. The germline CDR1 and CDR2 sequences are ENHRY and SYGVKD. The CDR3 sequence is CAISPGDTQYF. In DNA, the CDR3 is TGTGCCATCAGCCCGGGGGATACGCAGTATTTT.

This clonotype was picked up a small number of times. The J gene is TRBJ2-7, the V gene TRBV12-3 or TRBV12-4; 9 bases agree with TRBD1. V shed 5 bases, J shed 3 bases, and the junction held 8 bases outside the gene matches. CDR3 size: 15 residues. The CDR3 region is CASSPFRDRVYEQYF. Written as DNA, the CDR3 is TGTGCCAGCAGTCCTTTCCGGGACAGGGTCTACGAGCAGTACTTC.

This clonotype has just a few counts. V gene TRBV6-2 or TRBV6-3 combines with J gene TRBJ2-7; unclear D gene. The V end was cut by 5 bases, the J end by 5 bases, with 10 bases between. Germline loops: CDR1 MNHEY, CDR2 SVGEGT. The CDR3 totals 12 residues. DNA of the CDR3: TGTGCCAGCAGTCACAAAATAGACGAGCAGTACTTC. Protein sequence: CASSHKIDEQYF.

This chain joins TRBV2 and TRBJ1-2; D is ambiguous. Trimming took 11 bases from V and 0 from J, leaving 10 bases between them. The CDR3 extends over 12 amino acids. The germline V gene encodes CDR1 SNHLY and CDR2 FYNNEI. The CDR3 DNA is TGTGCCGCGGGAGAGACTAACTATGGCTACACCTTC. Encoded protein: CAAGETNYGYTF.

The CDR3 spells CSARDHGSNSPLHF. CDR3 sequence (DNA): TGCAGTGCTAGAGATCACGGGTCTAATTCACCCCTCCACTTT. J is TRBJ1-6 and V is TRBV20-1; D call uncertain. Germline CDR1 is DFQATT and CDR2 is SNEGSKA (reference sequence). V was pared by 0 bases and J by 6 bases, with 9 bases between. This CDR3 has 14 amino acids.

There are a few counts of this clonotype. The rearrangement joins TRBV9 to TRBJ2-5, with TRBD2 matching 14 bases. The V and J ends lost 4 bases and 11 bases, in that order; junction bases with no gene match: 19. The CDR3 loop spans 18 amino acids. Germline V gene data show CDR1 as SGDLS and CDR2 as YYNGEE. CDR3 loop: CASSPGTSGSLGYNEQYF. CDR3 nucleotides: TGTGCCAGCAGCCCCGGGACTAGCGGGAGTCTGGGCTACAATGAGCAGTACTTC.

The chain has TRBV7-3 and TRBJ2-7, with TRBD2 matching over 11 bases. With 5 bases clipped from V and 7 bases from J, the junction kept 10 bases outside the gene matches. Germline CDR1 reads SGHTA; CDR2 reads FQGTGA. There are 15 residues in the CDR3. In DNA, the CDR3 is TGTGCCAGCAGCACCTTAGCGGGAGGGCCTGGAGAGCAGTACTTC. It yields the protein CASSTLAGGPGEQYF.

Here the CDR3 DNA reads TGTGCCAGCAGCCGTCCAGCGGGATACTCCTACGAGCAGTACTTC. Translating it yields CASSRPAGYSYEQYF. The rearrangement links TRBV7-9 to TRBJ2-7, with 7 bases matching TRBD2. V shed 5 bases and J 0 bases; nucleotides not matched to a gene: 7. The CDR3 covers 15 residues. Per the germline V gene, CDR1 is SEHNR and CDR2 is FQNEAQ (reference sequence).

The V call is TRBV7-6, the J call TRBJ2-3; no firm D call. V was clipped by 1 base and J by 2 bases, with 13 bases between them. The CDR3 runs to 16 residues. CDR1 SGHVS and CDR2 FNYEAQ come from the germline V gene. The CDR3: CASSLVGWSHTDTQYF. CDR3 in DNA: TGTGCCAGCAGCTTAGTGGGGTGGTCGCACACAGATACGCAGTATTTT.

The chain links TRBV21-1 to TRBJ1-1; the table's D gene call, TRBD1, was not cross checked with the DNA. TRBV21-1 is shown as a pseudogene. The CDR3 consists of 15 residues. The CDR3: CASPRERGAATEAFF. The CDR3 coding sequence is TGTGCCAGCCCCCGTGAGCGGGGGGCGGCCACTGAAGCTTTCTTT.

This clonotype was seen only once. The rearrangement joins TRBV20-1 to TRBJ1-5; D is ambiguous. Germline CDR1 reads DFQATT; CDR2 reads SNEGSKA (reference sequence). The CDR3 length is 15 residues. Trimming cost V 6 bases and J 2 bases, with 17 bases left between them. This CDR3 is CSALGPTHGNQPQHF. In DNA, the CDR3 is TGCAGTGCCCTAGGACCGACACATGGCAATCAGCCCCAGCATTTT.

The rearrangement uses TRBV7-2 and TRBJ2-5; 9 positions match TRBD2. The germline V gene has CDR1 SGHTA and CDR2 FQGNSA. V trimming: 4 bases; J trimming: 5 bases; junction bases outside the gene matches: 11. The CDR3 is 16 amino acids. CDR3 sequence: CASSSRGGLAGETQYF. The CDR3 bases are TGTGCCAGCAGCTCACGGGGGGGACTAGCCGGGGAGACCCAGTACTTC.

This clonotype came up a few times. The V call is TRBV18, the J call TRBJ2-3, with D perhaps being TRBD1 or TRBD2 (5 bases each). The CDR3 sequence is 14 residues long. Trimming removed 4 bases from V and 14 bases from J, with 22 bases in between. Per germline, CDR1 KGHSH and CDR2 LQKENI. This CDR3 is CASSRETGHRYAYF. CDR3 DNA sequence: TGTGCCAGCTCACGAGAAACGGGGCACAGATACGCGTATTTT.

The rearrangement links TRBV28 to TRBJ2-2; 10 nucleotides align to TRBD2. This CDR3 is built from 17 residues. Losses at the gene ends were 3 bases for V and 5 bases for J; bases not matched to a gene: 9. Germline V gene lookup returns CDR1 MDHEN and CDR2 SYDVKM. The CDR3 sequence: CASSLKLAGPVTGELFF. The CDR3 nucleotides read TGTGCCAGCAGTTTGAAACTAGCGGGACCCGTGACCGGGGAGCTGTTTTTT.